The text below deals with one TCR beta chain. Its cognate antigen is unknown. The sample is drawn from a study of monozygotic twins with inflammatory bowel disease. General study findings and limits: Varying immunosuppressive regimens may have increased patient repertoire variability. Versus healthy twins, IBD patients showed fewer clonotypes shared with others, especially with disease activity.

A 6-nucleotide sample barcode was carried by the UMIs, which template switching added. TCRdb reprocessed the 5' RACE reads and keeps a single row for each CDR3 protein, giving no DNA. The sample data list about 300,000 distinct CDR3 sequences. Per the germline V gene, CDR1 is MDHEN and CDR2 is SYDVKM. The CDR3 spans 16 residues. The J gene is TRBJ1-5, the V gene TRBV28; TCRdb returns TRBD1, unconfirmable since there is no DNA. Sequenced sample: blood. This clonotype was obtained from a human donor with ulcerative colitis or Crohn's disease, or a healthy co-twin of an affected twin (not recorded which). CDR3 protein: CASSTPGTGGVQPQHF.